The T cell receptor beta chain under discussion was sequenced for a study of early stage breast cancer tumors. Study-wide context: The ER+/PR+/HER2- tumors included seven or eight ductal and a few lobular carcinomas. Study-wide results and caveats: Tumors had approximately 2.5-fold higher T cell density than normal breast. Enriched TCRB sequences shared across patients were mostly commonly generated sequences.

Some clones are missing from TCRdb's copy, which holds only in-frame ones; the method was immunoSEQ multiplex PCR. Altogether about 19,000 clones are present, 65% to 85% being singletons, with the ten largest covering about 1.8%. A note on this clone: Its antigen remains unidentified.

This CDR3 region has 13 residues. Germline-derived CDR1 and CDR2 are GTSNPN and SVGIG (reference sequence). Trimming removed 7 bases at V and 1 base at J, with 13 bases between. The chain combines TRBV30 with TRBJ2-5; possibly TRBD2 for D (6 bases). The origin of this receptor is a person between 65 and 79 years old with breast cancer. Sequencing was performed on blood. Here the CDR3 reads CASRAGIQETQYF. DNA of the CDR3: TGTGCCTCCCGAGCGGGTATCCAAGAGACCCAGTACTTC.